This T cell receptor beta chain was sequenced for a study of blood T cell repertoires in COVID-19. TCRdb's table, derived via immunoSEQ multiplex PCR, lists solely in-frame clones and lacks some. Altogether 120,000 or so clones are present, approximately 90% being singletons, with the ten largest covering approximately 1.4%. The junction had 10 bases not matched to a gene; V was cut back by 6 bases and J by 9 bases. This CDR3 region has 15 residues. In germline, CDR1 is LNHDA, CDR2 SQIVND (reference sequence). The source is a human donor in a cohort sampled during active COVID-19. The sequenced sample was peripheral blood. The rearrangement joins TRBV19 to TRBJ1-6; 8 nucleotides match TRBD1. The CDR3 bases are TGTGCCAGTAGCGCCCGGGGGCAGGGGGCTTCACCCCTCCACTTT. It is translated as CASSARGQGASPLHF.